This T cell receptor beta chain was sequenced during a study of neoadjuvant nivolumab and ipilimumab in lung cancer. General observations from the study: From pretherapy to surgery, tumor richness and clonality rose with dual therapy.

Clones were read by immunoSEQ multiplex PCR, and TCRdb kept only the in-frame ones, dropping some. The sample shows approximately 26,000 clones, approximately 80% of them seen only once. Notes on this clone: Its cognate antigen is unknown.

Germline CDR1 and CDR2: SGHDT and YYEEEE. This CDR3 is built from 16 residues. V gave up 4 bases and J gave up 5 bases, with 18 bases separating them. The gene calls are TRBV5-6 and TRBJ1-4; D perhaps matches TRBD1 (6 bases). The specimen comprised peripheral blood, sampled before neoadjuvant nivolumab, alone or with ipilimumab. This TCR was recovered from an adult with non-small cell lung cancer. The CDR3 DNA is TGTGCCAGCAGCCAAGTTATTGGACAGATCAATGAAAAACTGTTTTTT. Residues: CASSQVIGQINEKLFF.